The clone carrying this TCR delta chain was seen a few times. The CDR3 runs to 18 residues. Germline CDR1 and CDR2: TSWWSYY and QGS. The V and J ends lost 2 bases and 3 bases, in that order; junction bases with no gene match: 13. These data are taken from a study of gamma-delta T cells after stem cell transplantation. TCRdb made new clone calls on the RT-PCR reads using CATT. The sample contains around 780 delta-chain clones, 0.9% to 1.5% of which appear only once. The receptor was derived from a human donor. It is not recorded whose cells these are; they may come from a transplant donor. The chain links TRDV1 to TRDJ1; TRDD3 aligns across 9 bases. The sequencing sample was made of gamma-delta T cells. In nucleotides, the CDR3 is TGTGCTCTTGGGGAAACCCGGGGGATACCCCTGTACGCCGATAAACTCATCTTT. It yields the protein CALGETRGIPLYADKLIF.